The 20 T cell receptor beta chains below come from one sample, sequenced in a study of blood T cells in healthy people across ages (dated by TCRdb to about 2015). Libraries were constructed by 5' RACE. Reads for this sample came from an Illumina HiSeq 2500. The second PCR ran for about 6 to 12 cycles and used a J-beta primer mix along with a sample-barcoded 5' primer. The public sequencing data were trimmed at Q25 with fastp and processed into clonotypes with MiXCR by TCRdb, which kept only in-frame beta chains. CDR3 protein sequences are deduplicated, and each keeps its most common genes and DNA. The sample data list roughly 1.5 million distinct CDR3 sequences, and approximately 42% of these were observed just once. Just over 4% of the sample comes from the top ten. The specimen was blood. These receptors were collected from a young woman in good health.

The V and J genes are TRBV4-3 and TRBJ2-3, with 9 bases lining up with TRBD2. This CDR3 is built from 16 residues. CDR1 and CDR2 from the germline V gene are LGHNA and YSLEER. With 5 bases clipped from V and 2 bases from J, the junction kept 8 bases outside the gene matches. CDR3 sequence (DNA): TGCGCCAGCAGCACCCAACCGGGACTAGCCACAGATACGCAGTATTTT. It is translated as CASSTQPGLATDTQYF.

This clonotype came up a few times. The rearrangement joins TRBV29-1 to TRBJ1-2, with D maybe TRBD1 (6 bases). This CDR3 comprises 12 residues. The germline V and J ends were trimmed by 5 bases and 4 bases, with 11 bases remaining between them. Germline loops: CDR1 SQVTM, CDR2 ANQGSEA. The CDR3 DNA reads TGCAGCGTTCTCCAGGGGAGCTATGGCTACACCTTC. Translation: CSVLQGSYGYTF.

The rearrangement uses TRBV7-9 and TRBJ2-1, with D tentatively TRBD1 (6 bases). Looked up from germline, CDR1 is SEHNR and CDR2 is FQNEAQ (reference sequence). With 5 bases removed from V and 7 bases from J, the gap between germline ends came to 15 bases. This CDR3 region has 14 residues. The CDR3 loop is CASSLTQGKNEQFF. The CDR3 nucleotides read TGTGCCAGCAGCCTCACGCAGGGGAAGAATGAGCAGTTCTTC.

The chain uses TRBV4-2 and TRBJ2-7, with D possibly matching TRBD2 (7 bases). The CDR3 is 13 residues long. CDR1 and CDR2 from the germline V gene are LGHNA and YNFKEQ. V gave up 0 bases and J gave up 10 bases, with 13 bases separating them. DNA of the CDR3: TGTGCCAGCAGCCAAGATCGGCGGGGGCTTCAGTACTTC. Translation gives CASSQDRRGLQYF.

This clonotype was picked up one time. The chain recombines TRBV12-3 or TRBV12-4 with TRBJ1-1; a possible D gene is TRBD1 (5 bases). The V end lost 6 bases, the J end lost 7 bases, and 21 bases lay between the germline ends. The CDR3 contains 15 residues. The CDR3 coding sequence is TGTGCCAGCAGCCCGACAGAGAACCCCGATCGTGAAGCTTTCTTT. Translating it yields CASSPTENPDREAFF.

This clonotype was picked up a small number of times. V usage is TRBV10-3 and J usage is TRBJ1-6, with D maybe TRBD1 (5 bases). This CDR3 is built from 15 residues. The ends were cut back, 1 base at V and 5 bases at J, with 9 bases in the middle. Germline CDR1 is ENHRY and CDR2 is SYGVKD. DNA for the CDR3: TGTGCCATCAGTGAGTGGTCAGGGAATAATTCACCCCTCCACTTT. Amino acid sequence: CAISEWSGNNSPLHF.

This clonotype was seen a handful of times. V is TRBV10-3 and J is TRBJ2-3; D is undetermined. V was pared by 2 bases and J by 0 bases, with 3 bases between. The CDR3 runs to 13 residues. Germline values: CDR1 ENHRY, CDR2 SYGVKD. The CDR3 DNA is TGTGCCATCAGTGAGGCGAGCACAGATACGCAGTATTTT. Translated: CAISEASTDTQYF.

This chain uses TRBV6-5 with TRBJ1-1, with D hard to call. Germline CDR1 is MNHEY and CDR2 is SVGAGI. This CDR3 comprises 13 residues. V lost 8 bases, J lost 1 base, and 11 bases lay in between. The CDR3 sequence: CASCAVENTEAFF. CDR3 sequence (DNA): TGTGCCAGCTGCGCGGTGGAGAACACTGAAGCTTTCTTT.

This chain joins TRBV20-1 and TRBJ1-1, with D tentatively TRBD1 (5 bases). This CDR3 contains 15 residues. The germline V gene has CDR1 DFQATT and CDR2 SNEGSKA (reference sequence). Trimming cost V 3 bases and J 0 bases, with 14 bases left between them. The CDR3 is CSASNMDTLNTEAFF. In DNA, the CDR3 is TGCAGTGCTAGTAATATGGACACCTTGAACACTGAAGCTTTCTTT.

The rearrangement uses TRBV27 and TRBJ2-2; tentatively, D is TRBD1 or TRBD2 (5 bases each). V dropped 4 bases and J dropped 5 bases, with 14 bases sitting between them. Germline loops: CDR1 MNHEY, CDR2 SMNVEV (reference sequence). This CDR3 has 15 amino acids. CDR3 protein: CASSSPRDVTGELFF. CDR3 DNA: TGTGCCAGCAGTTCTCCCCGGGACGTTACCGGGGAGCTGTTTTTT.

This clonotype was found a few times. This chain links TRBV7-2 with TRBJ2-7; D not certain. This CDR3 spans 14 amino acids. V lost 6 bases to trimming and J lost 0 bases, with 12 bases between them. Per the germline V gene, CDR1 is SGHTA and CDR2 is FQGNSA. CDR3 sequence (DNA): TGTGCCAGCAGTCGACTCGGTAGCTCCTACGAGCAGTACTTC. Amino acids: CASSRLGSSYEQYF.

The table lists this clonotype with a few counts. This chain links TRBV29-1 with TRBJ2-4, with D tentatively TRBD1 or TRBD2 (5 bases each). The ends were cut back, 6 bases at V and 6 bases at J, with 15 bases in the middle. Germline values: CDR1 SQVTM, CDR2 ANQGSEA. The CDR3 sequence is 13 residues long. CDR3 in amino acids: CSVGELLANIQYF. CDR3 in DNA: TGCAGCGTGGGGGAACTCTTAGCAAACATTCAGTACTTC.

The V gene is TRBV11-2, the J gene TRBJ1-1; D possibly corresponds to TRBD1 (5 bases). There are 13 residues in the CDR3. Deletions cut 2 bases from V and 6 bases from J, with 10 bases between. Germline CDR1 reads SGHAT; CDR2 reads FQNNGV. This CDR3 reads CASSLWDEAEAFF. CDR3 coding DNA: TGTGCCAGCAGCTTATGGGACGAGGCTGAAGCTTTCTTT.

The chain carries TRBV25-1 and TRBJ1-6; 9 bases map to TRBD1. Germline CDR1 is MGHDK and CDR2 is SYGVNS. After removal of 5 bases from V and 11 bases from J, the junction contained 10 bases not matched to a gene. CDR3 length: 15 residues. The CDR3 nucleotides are TGTGCCAGCAGTCCACGGGACAGGGAGACTACACCCCTCCACTTT. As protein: CASSPRDRETTPLHF.

The CDR3, as DNA: TGTGCCAGCAGTTACTCGGGGTTGGGTCAGTTCTTC. Encoded protein: CASSYSGLGQFF. This chain connects TRBV6-6 to TRBJ2-1; D uncertain. The CDR3 sequence is 12 residues long. Germline-derived CDR1 and CDR2 are MNHNY and SVGAGI (reference sequence). Trimming stripped 0 bases from V and 13 bases from J, with 10 bases between.

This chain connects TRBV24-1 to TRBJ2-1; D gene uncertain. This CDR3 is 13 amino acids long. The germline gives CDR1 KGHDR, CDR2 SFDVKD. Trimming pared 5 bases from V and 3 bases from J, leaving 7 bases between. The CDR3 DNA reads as TGTGCCACCAGTGCTACACTCTACAATGAGCAGTTCTTC. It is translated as CATSATLYNEQFF.

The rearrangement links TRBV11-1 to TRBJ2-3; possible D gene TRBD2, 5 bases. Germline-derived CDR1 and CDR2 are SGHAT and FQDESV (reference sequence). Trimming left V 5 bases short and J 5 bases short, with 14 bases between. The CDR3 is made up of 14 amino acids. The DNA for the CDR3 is TGTGCCAGCAGCCAAACTAGGTGGGGAGATACGCAGTATTTT. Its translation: CASSQTRWGDTQYF.

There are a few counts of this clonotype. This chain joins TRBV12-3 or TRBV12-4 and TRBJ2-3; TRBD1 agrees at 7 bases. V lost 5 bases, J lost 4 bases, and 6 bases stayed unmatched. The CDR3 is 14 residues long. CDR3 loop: CASSRQGVADTQYF. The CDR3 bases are TGTGCCAGCAGTCGACAGGGCGTGGCAGATACGCAGTATTTT.

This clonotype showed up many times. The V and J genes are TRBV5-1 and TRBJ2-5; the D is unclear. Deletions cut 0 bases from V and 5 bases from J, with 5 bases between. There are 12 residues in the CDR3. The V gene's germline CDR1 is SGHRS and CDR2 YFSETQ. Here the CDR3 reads CASSLEWETQYF. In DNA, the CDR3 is TGCGCCAGCAGCTTGGAATGGGAGACCCAGTACTTC.

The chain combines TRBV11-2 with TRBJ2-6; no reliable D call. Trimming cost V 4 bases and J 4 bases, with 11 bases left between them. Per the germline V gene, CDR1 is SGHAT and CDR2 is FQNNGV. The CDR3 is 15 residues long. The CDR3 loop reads CASSSVGTGANVLTF. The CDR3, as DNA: TGTGCCAGCAGCTCTGTTGGAACAGGGGCCAACGTCCTGACTTTC.